This TCR beta chain was profiled in a study of T-cell memory formation after mild COVID-19. Germline CDR1 and CDR2: SQVTM and ANQGSEA. Between the trimmed V and J ends, which lost 7 bases and 8 bases, there was a span of 18 bases. This CDR3 is built from 13 residues. Via MiXCR, TCRdb re-called the 5' RACE reads, giving one row per CDR3 protein. The repertoire holds tens of thousands of distinct CDR3 sequences, with around 14% as singletons. The sample consisted of PBMCs or a T cell subset sorted from them (not recorded which). The source of this sequence is an adult woman who had mild COVID-19 (a few samples of this study predate the infection). Cell type and time point are not known. The gene calls are TRBV29-1 and TRBJ2-1; TRBD2 is a possible D gene (6 bases). CDR3 bases: TGCAGCGGACCGGGACTCGCCTCGGATGAGCAGTTCTTC. This sequence encodes CSGPGLASDEQFF.